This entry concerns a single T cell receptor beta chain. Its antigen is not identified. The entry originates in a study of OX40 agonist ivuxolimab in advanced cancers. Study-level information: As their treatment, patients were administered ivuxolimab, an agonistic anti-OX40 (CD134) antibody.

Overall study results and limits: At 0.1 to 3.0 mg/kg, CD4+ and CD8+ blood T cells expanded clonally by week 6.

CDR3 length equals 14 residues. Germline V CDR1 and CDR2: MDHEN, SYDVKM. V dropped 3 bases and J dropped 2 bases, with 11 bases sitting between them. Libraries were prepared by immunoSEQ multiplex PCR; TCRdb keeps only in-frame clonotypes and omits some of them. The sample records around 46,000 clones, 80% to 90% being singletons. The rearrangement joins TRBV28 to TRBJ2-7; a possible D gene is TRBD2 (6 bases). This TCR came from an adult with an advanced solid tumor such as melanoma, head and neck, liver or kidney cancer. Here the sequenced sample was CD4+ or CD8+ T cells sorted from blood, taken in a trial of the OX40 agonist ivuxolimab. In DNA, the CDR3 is TGTGCCAGCAGTTTCAGCGGGCGTCCCTACGAGCAGTACTTC. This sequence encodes CASSFSGRPYEQYF.